The clone carrying this T cell receptor (beta chain) was seen more than once but under ten times. Its antigen remains unidentified. Germline CDR1 and CDR2: SGDLS and YYNGEE. There are 15 residues in the CDR3. Germline trimming cut 0 bases from V and 5 bases from J; bases unmatched to any gene: 4. This sample was taken from a study of T-cell reconstitution after alpha-beta-depleted transplantation in children. Study results and caveats: The main origin of T-cell counts and diversity one year after transplant was newly produced T cells.

As it was prepared, the TCRbeta library received unique molecular identifiers. TCRdb analysed the PCR reads with MiXCR anew, one entry per CDR3 protein. Among about 580,000 distinct CDR3 sequences listed, around 27% were seen once. The chain has TRBV9 and TRBJ2-1; TRBD2 aligns across 8 bases. The clonotype originates from a boy younger than two with Wiskott-Aldrich syndrome, due to receive a stem cell transplant. Material: PBMCs, obtained before TCRalphabeta/CD19-depleted stem cell transplant. In DNA, the CDR3 is TGTGCCAGCAGCGTAGCGGGAGGGACGAACAATGAGCAGTTCTTC. Protein product: CASSVAGGTNNEQFF.